This T cell receptor beta chain was recorded in a study of regulatory T cells in long-lasting Graves disease. Overall study: Duration of antithyroid drug therapy among newly diagnosed Graves' patients was under 3 months.

The time point here: newly diagnosed GD, antithyroid drugs for less than 3 months. RNA from PBMCs was the source of the TCR library. This clonotype was seen more than once but under ten times. Germline assignment: CDR1 DFQATT and CDR2 SNEGSKA (reference sequence). Trimming removed 4 bases at V and 3 bases at J, with 19 bases between. CDR3 length: 15 amino acids. With iRepertoire HTBI primers and Arm-PCR of CDR3 regions, TCR beta libraries were built. One entry per CDR3 protein, called by TCRdb with MiXCR from the multiplex PCR reads. The sample has about 620,000 distinct CDR3 sequences; roughly 15% are singletons. These data also featured in a second study, about T cells in Graves' hyperthyroidism and ophthalmopathy.

The receptor was isolated from a woman aged 25 to 39 with Graves disease. The chain employs TRBV20-1 and TRBJ2-7, with D uncertain. The specimen was peripheral blood mononuclear cells (PBMCs), collected at new diagnosis, from a patient treated with antithyroid drugs. The CDR3 DNA reads TGCAGTGCTATAAGTTCAGCGACTGTGAACTACGAGCAGTACTTC. It encodes CSAISSATVNYEQYF.